Listed below are T cell receptor beta chains from one sample, sequenced in a study of T cells expressing NK-cell markers. TCRdb reprocessed the 5' RACE reads and stores each CDR3 protein as one record, lacking DNA. The sample table sets out about 460,000 distinct CDR3 sequences. The sequencing sample was made of blood T cells: a sorted CD56 or NKG2C T cell subset, CD4+ or CD8+ T cells, or bulk PBMC T cells (not recorded which). Every receptor here comes from a woman between 50 and 59 years old in good health. CDR3s include the opening cysteine and the closing phenylalanine or tryptophan.

V gene: TRBV5-6; J gene: TRBJ2-2; CDR3 protein: CASSLVGRAFTGELFF
V gene: TRBV24-1; J gene: TRBJ2-1; CDR3 protein: CATGHRDHNEQFF
V gene: TRBV5-1; J gene: TRBJ2-5; CDR3 protein: CASSLLEGRNQETQYF
V gene: TRBV5-1; J gene: TRBJ2-4; CDR3 protein: CASSLARGSTKNIQYF
V gene: TRBV5-5; J gene: TRBJ1-3; CDR3 protein: CASSLPPGMSGNTIYF
V gene: TRBV7-2; J gene: TRBJ2-4; CDR3 protein: CASRPLGNIQYF
V gene: TRBV20-1; J gene: TRBJ2-4; CDR3 protein: CSARDISGRAKNIQYF
V gene: TRBV20-1; J gene: TRBJ2-3; CDR3 protein: CSARVLESTDTQYF
V gene: TRBV18; J gene: TRBJ1-1; CDR3 protein: CASVRQRMNTEAFF
V gene: TRBV18; J gene: TRBJ1-3; CDR3 protein: CASSPTTDGNTIYF
V gene: TRBV12-3/TRBV12-4; J gene: TRBJ1-5; CDR3 protein: CASSLWGANQPQHF
V gene: TRBV6-5; J gene: TRBJ2-1; CDR3 protein: CASRRVAGRSYNEQFF
V gene: TRBV1; J gene: TRBJ2-5; CDR3 protein: CTSSQDRQAQETQYF
V gene: TRBV20-1; J gene: TRBJ2-5; CDR3 protein: CSADDFRAGVETQYF
V gene: TRBV4-1; J gene: TRBJ2-5; CDR3 protein: CASSQETGRVTQYF
V gene: TRBV12-3/TRBV12-4; J gene: TRBJ1-2; CDR3 protein: CASRGTEQTNYGYTF
V gene: TRBV12-3/TRBV12-4; J gene: TRBJ1-2; CDR3 protein: CASSRGKGGDNYGYTF
V gene: TRBV12-5; J gene: TRBJ2-1; CDR3 protein: CASGLVQGAGNEQFF
V gene: TRBV11-3; J gene: TRBJ2-1; CDR3 protein: CASSLLSGRATYNEQFF
V gene: TRBV11-3; J gene: TRBJ2-1; CDR3 protein: CASSPVPGKQFF
V gene: TRBV2; J gene: TRBJ2-3; CDR3 protein: CASSVGSPTDTQYF
V gene: TRBV12-3/TRBV12-4; J gene: TRBJ2-6; CDR3 protein: CASSVSGPNVLTF
V gene: TRBV24-1; J gene: TRBJ2-1; CDR3 protein: CATSDPPGQGNNEQFF
V gene: TRBV5-1; J gene: TRBJ2-1; CDR3 protein: CASATSGREYNEQFF
V gene: TRBV5-1; J gene: TRBJ2-7; CDR3 protein: CASSFRDSAYEQYF
V gene: TRBV20-1; J gene: TRBJ2-1; CDR3 protein: CSAKELRESLYEQFF
V gene: TRBV5-1; J gene: TRBJ1-2; CDR3 protein: CASSLGQGPVYGYTF
V gene: TRBV19; J gene: TRBJ1-5; CDR3 protein: CASSTTPGHRNQPQHF
V gene: TRBV25-1; J gene: TRBJ1-1; CDR3 protein: CASSEGRGRYTEAFF
V gene: TRBV27; J gene: TRBJ1-4; CDR3 protein: CASTSVSGAPKGNEKLFF
V gene: TRBV7-9; J gene: TRBJ1-2; CDR3 protein: CASSHAVGTTYGYTF
V gene: TRBV20-1; J gene: TRBJ2-2; CDR3 protein: CSAKVTNTGELFF
V gene: TRBV15; J gene: TRBJ2-3; CDR3 protein: CATSRDPSPGGTDTQYF
V gene: TRBV4-2; J gene: TRBJ2-3; CDR3 protein: CASSRERTSGTDTQYF
V gene: TRBV6-1; J gene: TRBJ2-1; CDR3 protein: CASSSPSGPSSYNEQFF
V gene: TRBV25-1; J gene: TRBJ2-6; CDR3 protein: CASSDGSGRSGANVLTF
V gene: TRBV5-1; J gene: TRBJ1-3; CDR3 protein: CASSTLTGNSGNTIYF
V gene: TRBV20-1; J gene: TRBJ1-5; CDR3 protein: CSARDWQGGKPQHF
V gene: TRBV5-1; J gene: TRBJ2-5; CDR3 protein: CASSTEGTGWETQYF
V gene: TRBV14; J gene: TRBJ1-1; CDR3 protein: CASSQDARMNTEAFF
V gene: TRBV10-3; J gene: TRBJ2-3; CDR3 protein: CAISERLAADTQYF
V gene: TRBV2; J gene: TRBJ2-3; CDR3 protein: CASTRWGATDTQYF
V gene: TRBV5-1; J gene: TRBJ2-5; CDR3 protein: CASSLTSGRTGGTQYF
V gene: TRBV5-1; J gene: TRBJ1-1; CDR3 protein: CASSLNRDRRYTEAFF
V gene: TRBV29-1; J gene: TRBJ2-1; CDR3 protein: CSAKTSGSPFEQFF
V gene: TRBV12-3/TRBV12-4; J gene: TRBJ1-1; CDR3 protein: CASSDKPGQAEAFF
V gene: TRBV5-5; J gene: TRBJ1-5; CDR3 protein: CASSWKGDSNQPQHF
V gene: TRBV12-3/TRBV12-4; J gene: TRBJ2-7; CDR3 protein: CASSRGGLAYEQYF
V gene: TRBV14; J gene: TRBJ2-1; CDR3 protein: CASSHIRGNEQFF
V gene: TRBV3-1; J gene: TRBJ2-2; CDR3 protein: CASSLRTSGRAANGELFF